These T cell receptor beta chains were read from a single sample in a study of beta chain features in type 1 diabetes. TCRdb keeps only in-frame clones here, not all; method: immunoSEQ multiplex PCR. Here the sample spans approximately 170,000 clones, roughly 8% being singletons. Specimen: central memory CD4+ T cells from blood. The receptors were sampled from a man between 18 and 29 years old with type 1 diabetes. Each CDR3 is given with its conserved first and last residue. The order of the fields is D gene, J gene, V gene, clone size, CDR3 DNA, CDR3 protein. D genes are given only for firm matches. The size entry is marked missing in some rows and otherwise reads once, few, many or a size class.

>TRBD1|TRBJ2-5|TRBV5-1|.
TGCGCCAGCAGCTTGGAGGGGGCGCAAAAAGAGACCCAGTACTTC
CASSLEGAQKETQYF
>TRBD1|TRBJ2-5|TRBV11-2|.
TGTGCCAGCAGCGCCGGACAGGCGGAGACCCAGTACTTC
CASSAGQAETQYF
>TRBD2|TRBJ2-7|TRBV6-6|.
TGTGCCAGCAGCCTTGCGGGAGTGGACGAGCAGTACTTC
CASSLAGVDEQYF
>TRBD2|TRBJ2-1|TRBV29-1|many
TGCAGCGTTGTTCCTAGCGGTAACAATGAGCAGTTCTTC
CSVVPSGNNEQFF
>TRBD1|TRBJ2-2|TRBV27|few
TGTGCCAGCAGTCCCGGGACAGCCTTTAACACCGGGGAGCTGTTTTTT
CASSPGTAFNTGELFF
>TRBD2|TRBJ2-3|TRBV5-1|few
TGCGCCAGCAGCTTGGATCCAGCGGGAGGGGGTACGCAGTATTTT
CASSLDPAGGGTQYF
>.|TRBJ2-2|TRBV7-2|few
TGTGCCAGCAGCCCCCGGACAGACACCGGGGAGCTGTTTTTT
CASSPRTDTGELFF
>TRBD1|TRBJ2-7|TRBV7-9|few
TGTGCCAGCAGCCTCTGGACAGGGGGTGTTGGTAACGAGTACTTC
CASSLWTGGVGNEYF
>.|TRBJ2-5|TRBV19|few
TGTGCCAGTAGTATACAAGGGGTTGAGACCCAGTACTTC
CASSIQGVETQYF
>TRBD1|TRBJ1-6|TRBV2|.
TGTGCCAGCAGGATGACAGGGGGGAATTCACCCCTCCACTTT
CASRMTGGNSPLHF
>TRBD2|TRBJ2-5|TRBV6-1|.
TGTGCCAGCAGTGCGGGACTAGCGGGAGGCCAAGAGACCCAGTACTTC
CASSAGLAGGQETQYF
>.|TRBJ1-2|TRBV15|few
TGTGCCACCAGCAGAGATGGTGGAGGGTATGGCTACACCTTC
CATSRDGGGYGYTF
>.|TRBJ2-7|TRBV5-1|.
TGCGCCAGCAGCTTGGGCAGGGACTACGAGCAGTACTTC
CASSLGRDYEQYF
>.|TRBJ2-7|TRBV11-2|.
TGTGCCAGCAGCTTAGGGACAGATCTCTCCTACGAGCAGTACTTC
CASSLGTDLSYEQYF
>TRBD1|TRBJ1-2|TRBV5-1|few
TGCGCCAGCAGCTTCCTACAGGGGGCCCAGGATGGCTACACCTTC
CASSFLQGAQDGYTF
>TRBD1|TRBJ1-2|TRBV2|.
TGTGCCAGCAGTGAAATCCAGGGGGGATACGGTGGCTACACCTTC
CASSEIQGGYGGYTF
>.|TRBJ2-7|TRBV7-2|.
TGTGCCAGCAACCCCGACAGGATCTACGAGCAGTACTTC
CASNPDRIYEQYF
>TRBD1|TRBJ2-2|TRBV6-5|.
TGTGCCAGCAGTTCTAGACAGGGGCGGTCCGGGGAGCTGTTTTTT
CASSSRQGRSGELFF
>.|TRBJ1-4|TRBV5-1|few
TGCGCCAGCAGCACGGGACAAGAAAATGAAAAACTGTTTTTT
CASSTGQENEKLFF
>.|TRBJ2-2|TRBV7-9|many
TGTGCCAGCAGCTTAGGCAGAAGTACCGGGGAGCTGTTTTTT
CASSLGRSTGELFF
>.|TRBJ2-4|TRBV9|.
TGTGCCAGCAGCGCAGACGGGGTACAAAACATTCAGTACTTC
CASSADGVQNIQYF
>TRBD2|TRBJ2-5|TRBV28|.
TGTGCCAGCAGTTGGCATACTAGCGGCCAAGAGACCCAGTACTTC
CASSWHTSGQETQYF
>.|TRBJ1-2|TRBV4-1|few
TGCGCCAGCAGCCAAGCTCTCAGTAATATCAACTATGGCTACACCTTC
CASSQALSNINYGYTF
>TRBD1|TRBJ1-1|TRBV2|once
TGTGCCAGAAGTTCCGGGACAGGGGCTTCGAACACTGAAGCTTTCTTT
CARSSGTGASNTEAFF
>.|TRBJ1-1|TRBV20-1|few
TGCAGTGCTAGACATGACAGTGAAGCTTTCTTT
CSARHDSEAFF
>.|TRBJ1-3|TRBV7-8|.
TGTGCCAGCGGGGGGAGCTCTGGAAACACCATATATTTT
CASGGSSGNTIYF
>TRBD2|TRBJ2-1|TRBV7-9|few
TGTGCCAGCAGCAAATACGGGGGGAGCGATGAGCAGTTCTTC
CASSKYGGSDEQFF
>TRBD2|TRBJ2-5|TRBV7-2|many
TGTGCCAGCAGCTACTTAGCGGGAGGAGGAAGGGAGACCCAGTACTTC
CASSYLAGGGRETQYF
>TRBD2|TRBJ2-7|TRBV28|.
TGTGCCAGCAGTTTGACTAGCGGGGTTTCCTACGAGCAGTACTTC
CASSLTSGVSYEQYF
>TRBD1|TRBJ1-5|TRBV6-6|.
TGTGCCAGCACCAGAGACAGGGGGGAGAGCAATCAGCCCCAGCATTTT
CASTRDRGESNQPQHF
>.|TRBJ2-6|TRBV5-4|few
TGTGCCAGCAGCTTGGGGTATCAGGGCTCTGGGGCCAACGTCCTGACTTTC
CASSLGYQGSGANVLTF
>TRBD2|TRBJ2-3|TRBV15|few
TGTGCCACCAGCAGGATTAGCGGGGTCACAGATACGCAGTATTTT
CATSRISGVTDTQYF
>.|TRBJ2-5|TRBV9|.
TGTGCCAGCAGCGTAGGAGGTAGAGAAGAGACCCAGTACTTC
CASSVGGREETQYF
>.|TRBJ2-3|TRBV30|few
TGTGCCTGGAGTGTGCCCGGGGGAGTCACAGATACGCAGTATTTT
CAWSVPGGVTDTQYF
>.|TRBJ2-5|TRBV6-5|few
TGTGCCAGCAGTGACGCGGCTCAAGAGACCCAGTACTTC
CASSDAAQETQYF